The TCR beta chain under discussion was sequenced for a study of a mutant IDH1 vaccine in newly diagnosed glioma. The wider study: The study started vaccination 4-6 weeks after radiotherapy alone, or with temozolomide cycles. Study-wide results and limits: Researchers report vaccine-induced immune responses in more than 90% of patients.

Germline V lookup: CDR1 MNHEY, CDR2 SMNVEV (reference sequence). The ends lost 7 bases at V and 2 bases at J; junction bases unmatched: 11. There are 15 residues in the CDR3. A remark on this clone: Its antigen is not identified.

The time point was: week 47, end of study. The investigators gave 300 ug of mutant IDH1 20-mer peptide in each vaccine dose, together with topical imiquimod. Eight vaccine injections were given to patients in weeks 1, 3, 5, 7, 11, 15, 19 and 23. Tumors from donors were new WHO grade 3 or 4 IDH1-mutant astrocytomas with ATRX loss. TCRdb's copy holds only in-frame clones and misses some; the assay was immunoSEQ multiplex PCR. Seen here are around 50,000 clones, about four fifths observed once, and the top ten hold around 4%. This chain connects TRBV27 to TRBJ2-7; 7 bases agree with TRBD2. Sequences were derived from PBMCs, sampled from a glioma patient whose treatment included an IDH1 peptide vaccine. The TCR comes from a woman aged 25-40 years with glioma. Some clones in this sample may be carry-over from other donors' samples. The DNA for the CDR3 is TGTGCCAGCACCTCTCGGCGGGAGTTTGCCTACGAGCAGTACTTC. It yields the protein CASTSRREFAYEQYF.